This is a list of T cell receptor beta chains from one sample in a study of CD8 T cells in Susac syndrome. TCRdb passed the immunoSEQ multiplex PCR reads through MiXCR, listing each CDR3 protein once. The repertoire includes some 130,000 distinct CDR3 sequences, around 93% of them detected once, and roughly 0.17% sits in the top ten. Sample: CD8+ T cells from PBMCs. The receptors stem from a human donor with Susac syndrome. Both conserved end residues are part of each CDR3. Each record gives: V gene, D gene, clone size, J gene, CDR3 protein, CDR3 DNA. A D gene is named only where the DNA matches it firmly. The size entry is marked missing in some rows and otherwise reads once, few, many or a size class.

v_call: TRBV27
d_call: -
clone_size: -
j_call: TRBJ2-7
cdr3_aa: CASSPELGLYYEQYF
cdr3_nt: TGTGCCAGCAGCCCCGAGTTGGGTCTATACTACGAGCAGTACTTC

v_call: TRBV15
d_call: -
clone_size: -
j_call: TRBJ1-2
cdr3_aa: CATSTQILGNYGYTF
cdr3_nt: TGTGCCACCAGCACCCAGATCCTGGGTAACTATGGCTACACCTTC

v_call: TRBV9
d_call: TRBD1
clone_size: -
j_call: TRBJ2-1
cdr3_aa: CASSPTGLDYNEQFF
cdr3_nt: TGTGCCAGCAGCCCGACAGGGTTGGACTACAATGAGCAGTTCTTC

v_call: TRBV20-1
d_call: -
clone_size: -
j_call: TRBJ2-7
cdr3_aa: CSARDSGSSYEQYF
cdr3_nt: TGCAGTGCTAGAGACTCGGGAAGCTCCTACGAGCAGTACTTC

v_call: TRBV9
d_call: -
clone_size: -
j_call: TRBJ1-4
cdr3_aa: CASSASSKAAEKRLFF
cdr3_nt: TGTGCCAGCAGCGCCTCGTCGAAGGCGGCAGAAAAGCGACTGTTTTTT

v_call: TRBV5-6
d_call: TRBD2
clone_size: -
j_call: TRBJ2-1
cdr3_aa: CASSLGLADLYNEQFF
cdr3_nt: TGTGCCAGCAGCTTGGGGCTAGCGGACCTCTACAATGAGCAGTTCTTC

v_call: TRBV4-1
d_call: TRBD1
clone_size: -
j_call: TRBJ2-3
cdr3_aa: CASSQESGGIGTDTQYF
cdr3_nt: TGCGCCAGCAGCCAAGAATCAGGGGGTATAGGCACAGATACGCAGTATTTT

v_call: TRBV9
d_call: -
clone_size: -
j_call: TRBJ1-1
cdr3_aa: CASRATEHTEAFF
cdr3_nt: TGTGCCAGCAGAGCGACAGAGCACACTGAAGCTTTCTTT

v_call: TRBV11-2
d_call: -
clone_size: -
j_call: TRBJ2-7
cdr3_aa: CASSLATGFYEQYF
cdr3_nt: TGTGCCAGCAGCTTAGCTACAGGTTTCTACGAGCAGTACTTC

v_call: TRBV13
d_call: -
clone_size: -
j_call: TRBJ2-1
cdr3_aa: CASSSRKAETYNEQFF
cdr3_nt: TGTGCCAGCAGCTCGCGCAAAGCGGAGACCTACAATGAGCAGTTCTTC

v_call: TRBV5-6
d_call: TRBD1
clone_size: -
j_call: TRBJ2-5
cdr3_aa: CASTTGGAETQYF
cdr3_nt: TGTGCCAGCACCACAGGGGGCGCGGAGACCCAGTACTTC

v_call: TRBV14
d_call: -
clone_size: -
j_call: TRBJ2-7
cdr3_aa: CASSHTNPYEQYF
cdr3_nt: TGTGCCAGCAGCCATACGAATCCCTACGAGCAGTACTTC

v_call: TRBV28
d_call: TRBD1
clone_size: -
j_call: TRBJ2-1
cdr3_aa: CASSSPARRQGDYNEQFF
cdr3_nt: TGTGCCAGCAGTTCCCCCGCTAGACGACAGGGGGATTACAATGAGCAGTTCTTC

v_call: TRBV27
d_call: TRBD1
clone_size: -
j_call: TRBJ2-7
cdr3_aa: CASSRTGDDEQYF
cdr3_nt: TGTGCCAGCAGTCGGACAGGGGATGACGAGCAGTACTTC

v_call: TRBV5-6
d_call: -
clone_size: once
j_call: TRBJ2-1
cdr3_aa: CASSLPGDNEQFF
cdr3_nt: TGTGCCAGCAGCTTGCCCGGAGACAATGAGCAGTTCTTC

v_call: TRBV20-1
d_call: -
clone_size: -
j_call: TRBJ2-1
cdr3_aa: CSASGTLGNEQFF
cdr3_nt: TGCAGTGCTAGCGGGACTCTCGGCAATGAGCAGTTCTTC

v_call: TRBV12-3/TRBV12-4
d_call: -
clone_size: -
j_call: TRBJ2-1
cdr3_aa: CASSFGSGTNEQFF
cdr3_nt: TGTGCCAGCAGTTTTGGGTCAGGGACTAATGAGCAGTTCTTC